This TCR beta chain was retrieved from a study of blood T cell repertoires in COVID-19. The wider study: Material from acute and convalescent COVID-19 was sourced from the United States, Italy and Spain. Nucleic acid was either cDNA or gDNA, and it came from T cells, B-cell-depleted T cells, or PBMCs.

Per the original methods: Quantification of nucleated cells was approximated via reference gene primer amplification. Profiling relied on immunoSEQ multiplex PCR, and the TCRdb table lists in-frame clones only, not all of them. V, J and clone size reflect that table, while D and trimming were determined from the DNA. The data show roughly 250,000 clones, around 83% seen once. The sample consisted of peripheral blood. The sequence came from a woman aged 55 to 70 with active or convalescent COVID-19.

CDR3 amino acids: CASSLKFTGTQDEKLFF. CDR3 bases: TGTGCCAGCAGCTTAAAATTCACCGGGACACAGGATGAAAAACTGTTTTTT. This chain links TRBV7-2 with TRBJ1-4; D possibly corresponds to TRBD1 (6 bases). Per germline, CDR1 SGHTA and CDR2 FQGNSA. V lost 2 bases to trimming and J lost 6 bases, with 19 bases between them. The CDR3 is made up of 17 amino acids.